This note documents a single T cell receptor beta chain sequence. The data are from a study of OX40 agonist ivuxolimab in advanced cancers. Looking at the study overall: While on treatment, patients had intravenous ivuxolimab at 0.01 to 10 mg/kg every 2 weeks.

Measured with immunoSEQ multiplex PCR; TCRdb has only the in-frame clones, and not every one. The sample consists of about 70,000 clones, more than 80% of them appearing once. Autoimmune disease history or systemic immunosuppression excluded patients. Looked up from germline, CDR1 is KGHSH and CDR2 is LQKENI. The J segment lost 4 bases and the V segment lost 3 bases, leaving 7 bases of the junction unmatched. The CDR3 consists of 15 residues. V and J are TRBV18 and TRBJ2-3; 7 nucleotides agree with TRBD1. This TCR derives from an adult with an advanced solid tumor such as melanoma, head and neck, liver or kidney cancer. The starting material was CD4+ or CD8+ T cells sorted from blood, obtained in a trial of the OX40 agonist ivuxolimab. The CDR3 reads CASSPRQGGSDTQYF. CDR3 nucleotide sequence: TGTGCCAGCTCACCGAGACAGGGCGGTTCAGATACGCAGTATTTT.